This is a list of T cell receptor beta chains from one sample in a study of blood T cells in healthy people across ages. TCRdb processed the 5' RACE reads anew with MiXCR; each CDR3 protein has one entry. The sample holds about 680,000 distinct CDR3 sequences, 45% to 50% seen once. The sequenced sample was blood. These receptor sequences come from a woman in her sixties in good health. Each CDR3 is given with its conserved first and last residue. Each record gives: D gene, V gene, clone size, J gene, CDR3 protein, CDR3 DNA. The D gene is left open where the match is weak. Size tells how often a clone was seen (once, few, many) or the class of an expanded clone, and some rows leave it out.

>TRBD1|TRBV5-1|NA|TRBJ1-2
CASSFSPQGADYGYTF
TGCGCCAGCAGCTTCTCCCCACAGGGGGCCGACTATGGCTACACCTTC
>TRBD2|TRBV5-5|many|TRBJ2-7
CASSFTSGSSYEQYF
TGTGCCAGCAGCTTCACTAGCGGTAGCTCCTACGAGCAGTACTTC
>NA|TRBV5-5|NA|TRBJ2-1
CASSLMGLSDEQFF
TGTGCCAGCAGCTTGATGGGGCTTTCCGATGAGCAGTTCTTC
>TRBD1|TRBV7-2|NA|TRBJ1-2
CASSPLQGRDGYTF
TGTGCCAGCAGCCCACTACAGGGGAGGGATGGCTACACCTTC
>NA|TRBV12-1|NA|TRBJ2-7
CANPRTEGLYEQYF
TGTGCCAACCCCCGGACAGAGGGCCTCTACGAGCAGTACTTC
>TRBD1|TRBV5-1|NA|TRBJ1-1
CASSLETGGSFAEAFF
TGCGCCAGCAGCTTGGAAACAGGGGGCTCTTTCGCTGAAGCTTTCTTT
>TRBD2|TRBV20-1|NA|TRBJ2-5
CSARSATSGEETQYF
TGCAGTGCTAGGTCGGCGACTAGCGGGGAAGAGACCCAGTACTTC
>TRBD2|TRBV9|NA|TRBJ2-7
CASSLRGLGNYEQYF
TGTGCCAGCAGCTTAAGGGGACTAGGAAACTACGAGCAGTACTTC
>NA|TRBV12-3/TRBV12-4|NA|TRBJ2-7
CASTEARGLDEQYF
TGTGCCAGCACCGAAGCCAGGGGTCTAGACGAGCAGTACTTC
>TRBD1|TRBV5-4|NA|TRBJ1-2
CASSPGTGGDGYTF
TGTGCCAGCAGCCCCGGGACAGGGGGCGATGGCTACACCTTC
>TRBD2|TRBV20-1|NA|TRBJ2-1
CSASRASGYNEQFF
TGCAGTGCTTCCCGGGCTAGCGGGTACAATGAGCAGTTCTTC
>TRBD1|TRBV5-1|NA|TRBJ2-7
CASSLEGTGTTSGEQYF
TGCGCCAGCAGCTTGGAAGGGACAGGGACGACTTCGGGGGAGCAGTACTTC
>NA|TRBV29-1|NA|TRBJ2-7
CSVGSGFYEQYF
TGCAGCGTTGGCTCAGGATTCTACGAGCAGTACTTC
>TRBD1|TRBV27|NA|TRBJ2-3
CASKLQGVLPATSTDTQYF
TGTGCCAGCAAACTCCAGGGGGTCCTCCCCGCGACTAGCACAGATACGCAGTATTTT
>TRBD2|TRBV20-1|few|TRBJ2-1
CSAEAGVGQFF
TGCAGTGCTGAAGCGGGAGTGGGGCAGTTCTTC
>NA|TRBV20-1|NA|TRBJ2-7
CSARDLAGRYEQYF
TGCAGTGCTAGAGATCTCGCGGGACGATACGAGCAGTACTTC
>NA|TRBV7-2|NA|TRBJ2-5
CASSFSGLRSSQYF
TGTGCCAGCAGCTTCTCAGGTTTAAGGTCGTCCCAGTACTTC
>TRBD1|TRBV5-6|NA|TRBJ1-2
CASSFTGANYGYTF
TGTGCCAGCAGCTTCACAGGGGCTAACTATGGCTACACCTTC
>TRBD1|TRBV7-2|few|TRBJ2-1
CASSSGTAGFIFYNEQFF
TGTGCCAGCAGCTCCGGGACAGCCGGGTTTATTTTCTACAATGAGCAGTTCTTC
>TRBD2|TRBV4-2|few|TRBJ2-3
CASSQDIGLAGGQTLPQYF
TGTGCCAGCAGCCAAGATATAGGACTAGCGGGAGGGCAAACTCTTCCCCAGTATTTT
>TRBD1|TRBV7-2|NA|TRBJ2-5
CASSLRTGTQETQYF
TGTGCCAGCAGCTTACGGACAGGAACACAAGAGACCCAGTACTTC
>TRBD1|TRBV28|few|TRBJ2-1
CASSLPLTGYSDEQFF
TGTGCCAGCAGTTTACCGCTGACAGGGTACAGCGATGAGCAGTTCTTC
>NA|TRBV6-5|NA|TRBJ2-7
CASSYSFGSYEQYF
TGTGCCAGCAGTTACTCCTTCGGGTCCTACGAGCAGTACTTC
>TRBD2|TRBV24-1|few|TRBJ2-3
CATCDLRWREGADTQYF
TGTGCCACCTGTGATTTGCGTTGGCGGGAGGGAGCAGATACGCAGTATTTT
>TRBD1|TRBV20-1|NA|TRBJ1-2
CSARRDRYYTF
TGCAGTGCTAGGAGGGACAGGTACTACACCTTC
>TRBD1|TRBV7-2|NA|TRBJ1-2
CASSPTGGAWVGYTF
TGTGCCAGCAGCCCGACAGGGGGCGCTTGGGTTGGCTACACCTTC
>NA|TRBV10-3|few|TRBJ2-5
CATQGSLKETQYF
TGTGCCACCCAGGGATCGCTAAAAGAGACCCAGTACTTC
>TRBD2|TRBV12-3/TRBV12-4|few|TRBJ2-1
CASNSGLAGDNEQFF
TGTGCCAGCAACTCGGGACTAGCGGGAGACAATGAGCAGTTCTTC
>TRBD1|TRBV20-1|few|TRBJ1-2
CSANSFRDRGNGYTF
TGCAGTGCTAATTCCTTTCGGGACAGGGGAAATGGCTACACCTTC
>TRBD2|TRBV27|NA|TRBJ2-3
CASRPLREVIDTQYF
TGTGCCAGCAGACCCTTGCGGGAGGTGATAGATACGCAGTATTTT
>TRBD2|TRBV20-1|NA|TRBJ2-5
CSATGSGLAQQTQYF
TGCAGTGCGACCGGTTCGGGACTAGCTCAGCAGACCCAGTACTTC
>TRBD2|TRBV29-1|NA|TRBJ2-7
CSVSGRNLWEQYF
TGCAGTGTTAGCGGGAGGAACCTGTGGGAGCAGTACTTC
>TRBD1|TRBV5-1|NA|TRBJ2-1
CASSLNRGFYNEQFF
TGCGCCAGCAGCTTAAACAGGGGATTCTACAATGAGCAGTTCTTC
>NA|TRBV5-1|few|TRBJ2-7
CASSLADIGGPYEQYF
TGCGCCAGCAGCTTGGCCGATATCGGCGGACCCTACGAGCAGTACTTC
>NA|TRBV5-8|few|TRBJ2-7
CASSPRPGVFEQYF
TGTGCCAGCAGCCCTCGCCCCGGAGTTTTCGAGCAGTACTTC
>NA|TRBV7-2|few|TRBJ2-7
CASSLIALSSYEQYF
TGTGCCAGCAGCTTAATAGCCCTGTCATCCTACGAGCAGTACTTC
>TRBD2|TRBV6-6|NA|TRBJ2-3
CASSRTSEGDTQYF
TGTGCCAGCAGCCGGACTAGCGAGGGAGATACGCAGTATTTT
>TRBD2|TRBV13|NA|TRBJ2-7
CASSLVGTSGKNSYEQYF
TGTGCCAGCAGCTTAGTAGGGACTAGCGGGAAAAACTCCTACGAGCAGTACTTC
>NA|TRBV20-1|NA|TRBJ2-3
CSAAQIDTQYF
TGTAGTGCCGCCCAGATAGATACGCAGTATTTT
>TRBD2|TRBV20-1|NA|TRBJ2-1
CSATTGTSLYNEQFF
TGCAGTGCTACCACCGGGACTAGCCTTTACAATGAGCAGTTCTTC
>NA|TRBV20-1|NA|TRBJ1-2
CSAVPASAGALADGYTF
TGCAGTGCCGTACCAGCTTCGGCGGGGGCGCTGGCTGATGGCTACACCTTC
>TRBD2|TRBV10-3|few|TRBJ2-1
CAISVDGRAMGNEQFF
TGTGCCATCAGTGTTGACGGGAGGGCCATGGGAAATGAGCAGTTCTTC
>NA|TRBV29-1|NA|TRBJ1-2
CSVAGGGHYSYTF
TGCAGCGTTGCCGGTGGCGGACACTATAGCTACACCTTC
>NA|TRBV7-9|few|TRBJ2-6
CASSPLTAGANVLTF
TGTGCCAGCAGCCCCCTTACGGCTGGGGCCAACGTCCTGACTTTC
>TRBD1|TRBV18|NA|TRBJ1-1
CASSSTGVDTEAFF
TGTGCCAGCTCATCGACAGGGGTGGACACTGAAGCTTTCTTT
>TRBD1|TRBV9|NA|TRBJ1-4
CASSPYPGQGPEKLFF
TGTGCCAGCAGCCCTTACCCGGGACAGGGGCCTGAAAAACTGTTTTTT
>TRBD1|TRBV14|NA|TRBJ1-2
CASSQDGPGQASYGYTF
TGTGCCAGCAGCCAAGATGGGCCGGGACAGGCTTCATATGGCTACACCTTC
>NA|TRBV21-1|NA|TRBJ2-3
CASSLLAGVKTDTQYF
TGTGCCAGCAGCTTACTAGCGGGAGTCAAAACAGATACGCAGTATTTT
>NA|TRBV6-6|NA|TRBJ1-1
CASSYHATEAFF
TGTGCCAGCAGTTACCACGCGACTGAAGCTTTCTTT
>NA|TRBV6-6|NA|TRBJ1-5
CASSYARTVSSNQPQHF
TGTGCCAGCAGTTACGCCCGGACAGTCTCTAGCAATCAGCCCCAGCATTTT
>NA|TRBV25-1|few|TRBJ2-5
CASTPGAKETQYF
TGTGCCAGCACCCCCGGGGCCAAAGAGACCCAGTACTTC
>NA|TRBV20-1|NA|TRBJ2-3
CSASLRADTQYF
TGCAGTGCCTCACTGAGGGCAGATACGCAGTATTTT
>NA|TRBV5-5|NA|TRBJ2-3
CASSSGTEGYSGTQYF
TGTGCCAGCAGCTCCGGGACGGAAGGTTATTCGGGTACGCAGTATTTT
>NA|TRBV5-1|NA|TRBJ1-5
CASSLGPTPQPQHF
TGCGCCAGCAGCTTGGGTCCGACCCCTCAGCCCCAGCATTTT